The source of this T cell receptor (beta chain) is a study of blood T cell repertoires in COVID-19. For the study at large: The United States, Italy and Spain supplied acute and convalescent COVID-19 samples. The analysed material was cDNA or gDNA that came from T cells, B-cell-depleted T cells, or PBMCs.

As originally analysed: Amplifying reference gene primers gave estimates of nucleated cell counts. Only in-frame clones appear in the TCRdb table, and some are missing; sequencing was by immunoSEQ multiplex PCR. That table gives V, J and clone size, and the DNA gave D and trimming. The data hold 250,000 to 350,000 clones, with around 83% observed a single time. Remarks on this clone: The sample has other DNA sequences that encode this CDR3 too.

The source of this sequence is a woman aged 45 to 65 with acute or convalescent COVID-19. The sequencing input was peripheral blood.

This CDR3 is CASSPGQGDGYTF. The CDR3 DNA reads TGTGCCAGCAGCCCGGGACAGGGAGATGGCTACACCTTC. The rearrangement uses TRBV12-3 or TRBV12-4 and TRBJ1-2; 9 bases are shared with TRBD1. J lost 6 bases, V lost 6 bases, and 5 bases had no gene match. The CDR3 is made up of 13 amino acids.